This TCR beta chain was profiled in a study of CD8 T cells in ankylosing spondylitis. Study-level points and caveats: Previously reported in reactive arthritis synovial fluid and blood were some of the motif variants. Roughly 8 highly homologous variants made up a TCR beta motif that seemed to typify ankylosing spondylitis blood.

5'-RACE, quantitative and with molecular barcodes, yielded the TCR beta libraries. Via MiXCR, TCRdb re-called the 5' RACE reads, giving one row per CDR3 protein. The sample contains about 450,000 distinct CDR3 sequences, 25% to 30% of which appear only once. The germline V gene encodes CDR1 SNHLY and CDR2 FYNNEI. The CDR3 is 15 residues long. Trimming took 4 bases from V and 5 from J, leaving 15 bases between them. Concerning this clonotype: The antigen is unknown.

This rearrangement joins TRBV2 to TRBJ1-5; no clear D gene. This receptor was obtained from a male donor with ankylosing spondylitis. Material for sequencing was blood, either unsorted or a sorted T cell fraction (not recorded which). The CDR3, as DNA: TGTGCCAGCAGTGTGAACGGGCAGCCCTATCAGCCCCAGCATTTT. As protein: CASSVNGQPYQPQHF.